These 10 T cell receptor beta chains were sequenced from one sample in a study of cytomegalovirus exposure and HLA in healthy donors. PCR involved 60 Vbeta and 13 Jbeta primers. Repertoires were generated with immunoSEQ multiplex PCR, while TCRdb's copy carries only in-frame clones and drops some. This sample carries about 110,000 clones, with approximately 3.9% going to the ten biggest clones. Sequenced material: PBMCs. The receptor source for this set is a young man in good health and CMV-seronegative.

The DNA for the CDR3 is TGTGCCAGCAGTGTCCACCCTCGACAGGCCCGCACAGATACGCAGTATTTT. This encodes CASSVHPRQARTDTQYF. The chain has TRBV7-9 and TRBJ2-3; a possible D gene is TRBD1 (6 bases). The CDR3 has 17 amino acids. V shed 6 bases and J shed 1 base, with 20 bases lying between them. The germline gives CDR1 SEHNR, CDR2 FQNEAQ (reference sequence). The full variable domain, in which reference TRBV7-9 and TRBJ2-3 provide the parts outside the CDR3, is DTGVSQNPRHKITKRGQNVTFRCDPISEHNRLYWYRQTLGQGPEFLTYFQNEAQLEKSRLLSDRFSAERPKGSFSTLEIQRTEQGDSAMYLCASSVHPRQARTDTQYFGPGTRLTVL.

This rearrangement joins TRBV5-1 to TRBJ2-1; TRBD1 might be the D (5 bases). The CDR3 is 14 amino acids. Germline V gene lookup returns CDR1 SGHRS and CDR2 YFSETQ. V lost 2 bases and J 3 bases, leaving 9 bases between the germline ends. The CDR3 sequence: CASSFRTNYNEQFF. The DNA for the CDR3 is TGCGCCAGCAGCTTCCGGACAAACTACAATGAGCAGTTCTTC.

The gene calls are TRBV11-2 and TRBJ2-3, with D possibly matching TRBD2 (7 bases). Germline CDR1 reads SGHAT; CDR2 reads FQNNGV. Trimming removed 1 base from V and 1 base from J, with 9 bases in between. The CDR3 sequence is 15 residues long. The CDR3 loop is CASSLGGGGTDTQYF. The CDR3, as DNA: TGTGCCAGCAGCTTAGGCGGGGGCGGCACAGATACGCAGTATTTT.

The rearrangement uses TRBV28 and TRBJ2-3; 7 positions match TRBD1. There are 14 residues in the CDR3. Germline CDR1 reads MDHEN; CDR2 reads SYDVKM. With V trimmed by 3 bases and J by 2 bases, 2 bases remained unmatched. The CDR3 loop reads CASSLGTATDTQYF. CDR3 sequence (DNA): TGTGCCAGCAGTTTGGGGACAGCCACAGATACGCAGTATTTT.

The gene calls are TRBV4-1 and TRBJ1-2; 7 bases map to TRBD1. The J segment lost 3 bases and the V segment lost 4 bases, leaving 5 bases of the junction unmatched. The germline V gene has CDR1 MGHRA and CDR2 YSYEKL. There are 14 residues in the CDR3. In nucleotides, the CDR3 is TGCGCCAGCAGCCGACCAGGGGGTGACTATGGCTACACCTTC. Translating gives CASSRPGGDYGYTF.

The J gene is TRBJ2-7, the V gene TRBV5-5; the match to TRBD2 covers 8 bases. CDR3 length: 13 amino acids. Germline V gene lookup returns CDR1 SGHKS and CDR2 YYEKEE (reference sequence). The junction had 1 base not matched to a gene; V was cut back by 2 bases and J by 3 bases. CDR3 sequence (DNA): TGTGCCAGCAGCTTCGGGGGGGACTACGAGCAGTACTTC. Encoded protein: CASSFGGDYEQYF.

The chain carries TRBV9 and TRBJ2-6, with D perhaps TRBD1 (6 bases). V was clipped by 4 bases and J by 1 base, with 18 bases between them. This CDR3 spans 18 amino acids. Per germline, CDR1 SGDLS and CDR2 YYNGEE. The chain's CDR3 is CASSLRRGLLSGANVLTF. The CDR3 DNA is TGTGCCAGCAGCCTGCGCAGGGGTTTACTTTCTGGGGCCAACGTCCTGACTTTC.

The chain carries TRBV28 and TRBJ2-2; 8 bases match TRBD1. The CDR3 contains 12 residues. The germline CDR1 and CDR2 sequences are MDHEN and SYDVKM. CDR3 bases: TGTGCAGGACAGGGCGCCACCGGGGAGCTGTTTTTT. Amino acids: CAGQGATGELFF.

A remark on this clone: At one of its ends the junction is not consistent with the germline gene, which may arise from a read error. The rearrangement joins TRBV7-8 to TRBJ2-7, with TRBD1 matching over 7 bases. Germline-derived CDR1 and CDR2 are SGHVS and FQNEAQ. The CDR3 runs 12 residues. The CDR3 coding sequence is TGTGCCAGCAGCGTCGGGACAGAGTTATCACCCTTC. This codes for CASSVGTELSPF. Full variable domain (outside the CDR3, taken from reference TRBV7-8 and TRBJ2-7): GAGVSQSPRYKVAKRGQDVALRCDPISGHVSLFWYQQALGQGPEFLTYFQNEAQLDKSGLPSDRFFAERPEGSVSTLKIQRTQQEDSAVYLCASSVGTELSPFGPGTRLTVT.

The DNA of the CDR3 is TGTGCCAGCCGGGTGTCCTATAATTCACCCCTCCACTTT. Protein: CASRVSYNSPLHF. The chain uses TRBV6-5 and TRBJ1-6; D not certain. The CDR3 is 13 residues long. Looked up from germline, CDR1 is MNHEY and CDR2 is SVGAGI. The V and J ends lost 8 bases and 1 base respectively, with 6 bases between them.